The clone carrying this T cell receptor (beta chain) was seen a few times. Its antigen is undetermined. This specimen belongs to a study of a mutant IDH1 vaccine in newly diagnosed glioma. Across the whole study: Patients received vaccination from 4-6 weeks after radiotherapy alone, or with temozolomide cycles.

This table comes from immunoSEQ multiplex PCR, and its TCRdb copy is limited to in-frame clones, with some not included. The data contain some 50,000 clones, approximately 65% of them seen just once; the ten biggest clones take up around 4.8%. This sample's time point: week 47, end of study. In the vaccine, a single dose held 300 ug of the mutant IDH1 20-mer peptide, along with topical imiquimod. Tumors from donors were new WHO grade 3 or 4 IDH1-mutant astrocytomas with ATRX loss. Germline trimming cut 1 base from V and 4 bases from J; bases unmatched to any gene: 6. The CDR3 runs to 16 residues. Germline lookup yields CDR1 LNHDA and CDR2 SQIVND (reference sequence).

The sample in question was peripheral blood mononuclear cells (PBMCs), obtained from a glioma patient whose treatment included an IDH1 peptide vaccine. The V and J genes are TRBV19 and TRBJ2-3; TRBD2 agrees at 9 bases. The clonotype originates from a man aged 35-49 years with glioma. Some clones in this sample may be carry-over from other donors' samples. CDR3 nucleotide sequence: TGTGCCAGTAGTATAGGAAATAGCGGGGGATCAGATACGCAGTATTTT. Protein product: CASSIGNSGGSDTQYF.